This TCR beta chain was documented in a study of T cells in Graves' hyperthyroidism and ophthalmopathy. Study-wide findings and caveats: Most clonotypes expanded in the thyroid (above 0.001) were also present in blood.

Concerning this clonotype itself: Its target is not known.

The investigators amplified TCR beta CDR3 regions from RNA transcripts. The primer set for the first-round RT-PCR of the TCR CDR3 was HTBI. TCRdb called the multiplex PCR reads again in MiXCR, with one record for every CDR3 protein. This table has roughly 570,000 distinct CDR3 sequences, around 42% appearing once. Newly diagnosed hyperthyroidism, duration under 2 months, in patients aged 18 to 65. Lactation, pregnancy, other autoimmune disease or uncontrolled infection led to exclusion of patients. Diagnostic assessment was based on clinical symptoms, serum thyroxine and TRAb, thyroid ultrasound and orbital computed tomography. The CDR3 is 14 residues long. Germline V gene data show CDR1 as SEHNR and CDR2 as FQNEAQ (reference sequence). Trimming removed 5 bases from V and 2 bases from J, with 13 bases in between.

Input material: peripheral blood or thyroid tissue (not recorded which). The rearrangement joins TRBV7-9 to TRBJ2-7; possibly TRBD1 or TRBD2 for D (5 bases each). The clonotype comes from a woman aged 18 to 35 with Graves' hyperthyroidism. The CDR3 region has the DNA TGTGCCAGCAGCACCGGGACGGCTACCTACGAGCAGTACTTC. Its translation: CASSTGTATYEQYF. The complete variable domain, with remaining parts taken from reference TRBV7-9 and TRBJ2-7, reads DTGVSQNPRHKITKRGQNVTFRCDPISEHNRLYWYRQTLGQGPEFLTYFQNEAQLEKSRLLSDRFSAERPKGSFSTLEIQRTEQGDSAMYLCASSTGTATYEQYFGPGTRLTVT.